This TCR beta chain was identified during a study of identical twins. V was pared by 6 bases and J by 10 bases, with 9 bases of the junction left unmatched. Germline values: CDR1 SNHLY, CDR2 FYNNEI. CDR3 length: 13 residues. There are many counts of this clonotype. Its antigen is undetermined. Findings of the study overall: Abundant beta clonotypes from cord blood bore fewer insertions; memory repertoires lacked this pattern. Twin sharing of out-of-frame TCR alpha was underestimated by models in monozygotic pairs. Analyses of zero insertions could be partly confounded by invariant MAIT and iNKT cells.

Addition of a universal primer site occurred through template switching, and cDNA carried unique molecular identifiers. TCRdb ran MiXCR on the 5' RACE reads and lists one entry per CDR3 protein. Of more than 200,000 distinct CDR3 sequences listed, roughly a tenth are singletons. The material sequenced was memory (CD45RO+) T cells sorted from blood. This TCR came from a woman aged 18-29 years in good health. The chain carries TRBV2 and TRBJ1-1; 9 bases agree with TRBD1. The CDR3 nucleotides are TGTGCCAGCAGGAGCGGGACAGGGTCGAGAGCTTTCTTT. This encodes CASRSGTGSRAFF.